The entry that follows covers one T cell receptor (beta chain) sequence. These data originate in a study of OX40 agonist ivuxolimab in advanced cancers. Study in general: Every 2 weeks, ivuxolimab was infused into the patients intravenously at between 0.01 and 10 mg/kg. Partial responses were seen in three patients, one with hepatocellular carcinoma and two with cutaneous melanoma.

The protocol was immunoSEQ multiplex PCR, while the TCRdb copy is restricted to in-frame clones and leaves out a portion. The sample has tens of thousands of clones, approximately 90% seen once. CDR3 length: 14 amino acids. The junction had 10 bases not matched to a gene; V was cut back by 5 bases and J by 4 bases. Germline loops: CDR1 SQVTM, CDR2 ANQGSEA. This sequence was found in an adult with an advanced solid tumor such as melanoma, head and neck, liver or kidney cancer. The gene calls are TRBV29-1 and TRBJ2-7; 8 bases agree with TRBD1. Sequences were derived from CD4+ or CD8+ T cells sorted from blood, sampled in a trial of the OX40 agonist ivuxolimab. The chain's CDR3 is CSVTDREKGYEQYF. The CDR3 DNA sequence: TGCAGCGTTACGGACAGGGAGAAAGGGTACGAGCAGTACTTC.